This T cell receptor (beta chain) comes out of a study of T cell responses to AZD1222 COVID-19 vaccine. For the study at large: Second doses were pooled across both intervals (about 4 or about 12 weeks).

On this clone itself: Its antigen is unidentified.

Profiled with immunoSEQ multiplex PCR; TCRdb holds only in-frame clones, not every one. The data contain around 100,000 clones, roughly 90% of them singletons. V was pared by 0 bases and J by 4 bases, with 12 bases between. CDR3 length: 15 amino acids. The germline CDR1 and CDR2 sequences are MGHRA and YSYEKL. Study-wide results and caveats: The study identified only six AZD1222 recipients as seropositive at baseline. In all cases, repertoires were sampled only after the peak T cell response.

The sequence came from an adult in good health. The sample in question was peripheral blood, obtained on day 0 of AZD1222 vaccination. This chain links TRBV4-1 with TRBJ2-5; D is perhaps TRBD1 (5 bases). The CDR3 here is CASSQDRSQGETQYF. The DNA for the CDR3 is TGCGCCAGCAGCCAAGATCGAAGTCAGGGAGAGACCCAGTACTTC.